These T cell receptor beta chains were read from a single sample in a study of shared clonotypes between healthy human individuals. The repertoire was sequenced with immunoSEQ multiplex PCR; TCRdb's copy has only in-frame clones and lacks some. The sample shows some 79,000 clones, 50% to 70% of them seen only once. Material: memory CD8+ T cells sorted from blood. The receptors were sampled from a man aged 30-40 years in good health. Both conserved end residues are part of each CDR3. D genes are given only for firm matches. The size field is filled for only some rows; it gives once, few, many or a size class.

D gene: -; J gene: TRBJ1-5; V gene: TRBV7-9; clone size: -; CDR3 DNA: TGTGCCAGCAGCTCAGGGGCCAATCAGCCCCAGCATTTT; CDR3 protein: CASSSGANQPQHF
D gene: -; J gene: TRBJ1-1; V gene: TRBV6-6; clone size: -; CDR3 DNA: TGTGCCAGCAGTTATTCCCAGAACACTGAAGCTTTCTTT; CDR3 protein: CASSYSQNTEAFF
D gene: -; J gene: TRBJ2-3; V gene: TRBV5-4; clone size: -; CDR3 DNA: TGTGCCAGCAGCTTGGACAGTACAGATACGCAGTATTTT; CDR3 protein: CASSLDSTDTQYF
D gene: -; J gene: TRBJ2-1; V gene: TRBV4-2; clone size: -; CDR3 DNA: TGTGCCAGCAGCCAACCCAGGACAGTAGGCAATGAGCAGTTCTTC; CDR3 protein: CASSQPRTVGNEQFF
D gene: -; J gene: TRBJ2-7; V gene: TRBV7-6; clone size: -; CDR3 DNA: TGTGCCAGCAGCCACCCTATGAGCGGGCCCTACGAGCAGTACTTC; CDR3 protein: CASSHPMSGPYEQYF
D gene: -; J gene: TRBJ2-7; V gene: TRBV7-2; clone size: few; CDR3 DNA: TGTGCCAGCAGCCCAGGTCTAGTGGGCGAGCAGTACTTC; CDR3 protein: CASSPGLVGEQYF
D gene: -; J gene: TRBJ2-1; V gene: TRBV19; clone size: -; CDR3 DNA: TGTGCCAGTAGTCCCCTTTTAGGAAATGAGCAGTTCTTC; CDR3 protein: CASSPLLGNEQFF
D gene: TRBD2; J gene: TRBJ2-5; V gene: TRBV9; clone size: -; CDR3 DNA: TGTGCCAGCAGCGTAGCGGGAGGGCCCGAGGAGACCCAGTACTTC; CDR3 protein: CASSVAGGPEETQYF
D gene: -; J gene: TRBJ2-2; V gene: TRBV28; clone size: -; CDR3 DNA: TGTGCCAGCAGTTTAGGCGTCAGCGAATTCGGGGAGCTGTTTTTT; CDR3 protein: CASSLGVSEFGELFF
D gene: -; J gene: TRBJ2-7; V gene: TRBV6-1; clone size: -; CDR3 DNA: TGTGCCAGCAGTGGGTGGGAGCTCGGACTCTACGAGCAGTACTTC; CDR3 protein: CASSGWELGLYEQYF
D gene: TRBD2; J gene: TRBJ2-1; V gene: TRBV5-5; clone size: -; CDR3 DNA: TGTGCCAGCAGCCAAACACTAGCGGGGTATGAGCAGTTCTTC; CDR3 protein: CASSQTLAGYEQFF
D gene: -; J gene: TRBJ2-7; V gene: TRBV5-1; clone size: -; CDR3 DNA: TGCGCCAGCAGCTTGGTTTCCAGCGGTAGCTACGAGCAGTACTTC; CDR3 protein: CASSLVSSGSYEQYF
D gene: -; J gene: TRBJ1-2; V gene: TRBV10-2; clone size: -; CDR3 DNA: TGCGCCAGCCAGGACAGAAACCCTAACTATGGCTACACCTTC; CDR3 protein: CASQDRNPNYGYTF
D gene: TRBD2; J gene: TRBJ2-1; V gene: TRBV14; clone size: -; CDR3 DNA: TGTGCCAGCAGCTTCGAAGACTTAGCGGGAGGTGGGAATGAGCAGTTCTTC; CDR3 protein: CASSFEDLAGGGNEQFF
D gene: -; J gene: TRBJ2-1; V gene: TRBV7-9; clone size: -; CDR3 DNA: TGTGCCAGCAGCTTATCGTTCGGGGAGTCGTCCTACAATGAGCAGTTCTTC; CDR3 protein: CASSLSFGESSYNEQFF
D gene: TRBD2; J gene: TRBJ2-1; V gene: TRBV9; clone size: -; CDR3 DNA: TGTGCCAGCAGCGCTCCTAGCGGGAGGGGTGAGCAGTTCTTC; CDR3 protein: CASSAPSGRGEQFF
D gene: -; J gene: TRBJ2-6; V gene: TRBV27; clone size: -; CDR3 DNA: TGTGCCAGCAGTTTGGTGGGCCACTCTGGGGCCAACGTCCTGACTTTC; CDR3 protein: CASSLVGHSGANVLTF
D gene: TRBD2; J gene: TRBJ2-1; V gene: TRBV6-4; clone size: -; CDR3 DNA: TGTGCCAGCAGCGGACTAGCGACCAAGGGATACAATGAGCAGTTCTTC; CDR3 protein: CASSGLATKGYNEQFF
D gene: -; J gene: TRBJ2-2; V gene: TRBV9; clone size: few; CDR3 DNA: TGTGCCAGCAGCGTAGGGGTCTCGCGGGAAGGCGGGGAGCTGTTTTTT; CDR3 protein: CASSVGVSREGGELFF
D gene: TRBD2; J gene: TRBJ2-3; V gene: TRBV6-1; clone size: -; CDR3 DNA: TGTGCCAGCAGTGAGTCTAGCGGGAGTAACGCAGATACGCAGTATTTT; CDR3 protein: CASSESSGSNADTQYF
D gene: -; J gene: TRBJ1-5; V gene: TRBV14; clone size: -; CDR3 DNA: TGTGCCAGCAGCCAAGGCCGGGGCGCGCCCCAGCATTTT; CDR3 protein: CASSQGRGAPQHF
D gene: TRBD2; J gene: TRBJ2-1; V gene: TRBV9; clone size: few; CDR3 DNA: TGTGCCAGCAGCTTCCCTTTAGCGGGAGGTAACCCCAATGAGCAGTTCTTC; CDR3 protein: CASSFPLAGGNPNEQFF
D gene: -; J gene: TRBJ2-4; V gene: TRBV5-5; clone size: -; CDR3 DNA: TGTGCCAGCAGCTTATTTGGATCTGGAGGTAGAGGCATTCAGTACTTC; CDR3 protein: CASSLFGSGGRGIQYF
D gene: -; J gene: TRBJ1-5; V gene: TRBV25-1; clone size: many; CDR3 DNA: TGTGCCAGCAGTGAGAGACAGCTTAGACGTCAGCCCCAGCATTTT; CDR3 protein: CASSERQLRRQPQHF
D gene: -; J gene: TRBJ1-2; V gene: TRBV6-1; clone size: few; CDR3 DNA: TGTGCCAGCAGGGCGGTCGACTATGGCTACACCTTC; CDR3 protein: CASRAVDYGYTF
D gene: -; J gene: TRBJ1-2; V gene: TRBV7-9; clone size: few; CDR3 DNA: TGTGCCAGCAGCTTGGAACAGAACTATGGCTACACCTTC; CDR3 protein: CASSLEQNYGYTF
D gene: -; J gene: TRBJ2-1; V gene: TRBV7-8; clone size: -; CDR3 DNA: TGTGCCAGCTTATGGCTGGGTCTAAGCTCCTACAATGAGCAGTTCTTC; CDR3 protein: CASLWLGLSSYNEQFF
D gene: TRBD2; J gene: TRBJ2-1; V gene: TRBV7-2; clone size: -; CDR3 DNA: TGTGCCAGCAGCTTAACTAGCGGGGCCTCCTACAATGAGCAGTTCTTC; CDR3 protein: CASSLTSGASYNEQFF
D gene: -; J gene: TRBJ1-2; V gene: TRBV5-5; clone size: -; CDR3 DNA: TGTGCCAGCAGCTTCCGGGACACCCTAATCTATGGCTACACCTTC; CDR3 protein: CASSFRDTLIYGYTF
D gene: TRBD1; J gene: TRBJ2-1; V gene: TRBV10-2; clone size: -; CDR3 DNA: TGCGCCAGCAGTGAGGAGGGACAGTATACCTATGAGCAGTTCTTC; CDR3 protein: CASSEEGQYTYEQFF
D gene: -; J gene: TRBJ2-5; V gene: TRBV6-6; clone size: -; CDR3 DNA: TGTGCCAGCAGTTACTCGGGTGGAACGGGAGCAGAGACCCAGTACTTC; CDR3 protein: CASSYSGGTGAETQYF
D gene: -; J gene: TRBJ2-1; V gene: TRBV6-1; clone size: -; CDR3 DNA: TGTGCCAGCAGTGAATCATTTTCGGGTCACTCCTACAATGAGCAGTTCTTC; CDR3 protein: CASSESFSGHSYNEQFF
D gene: TRBD2; J gene: TRBJ2-1; V gene: TRBV2; clone size: -; CDR3 DNA: TGTGCCAGCAGTGAACTGGCTAGCGGGAGTGGTTCCTACAATGAGCAGTTCTTC; CDR3 protein: CASSELASGSGSYNEQFF
D gene: -; J gene: TRBJ2-7; V gene: TRBV5-5; clone size: few; CDR3 DNA: TGTGCCAGCAGTGACGGCTTGCGAAGGGACGAGCAGTACTTC; CDR3 protein: CASSDGLRRDEQYF
D gene: TRBD1; J gene: TRBJ1-2; V gene: TRBV6-6; clone size: -; CDR3 DNA: TGTGCCAGCAGTTACTCAGGGGGCGCGGTTGGCTACACCTTC; CDR3 protein: CASSYSGGAVGYTF
D gene: -; J gene: TRBJ1-2; V gene: TRBV6-6; clone size: -; CDR3 DNA: TGTGCCAGCAGTTCCCCGATGATGGTGAGAGGCTATGGCTACACCTTC; CDR3 protein: CASSSPMMVRGYGYTF
D gene: -; J gene: TRBJ2-7; V gene: TRBV10-3; clone size: -; CDR3 DNA: TGTGCCATCAGTGACAGCTCCTACGAGCAGTACTTC; CDR3 protein: CAISDSSYEQYF
D gene: -; J gene: TRBJ2-1; V gene: TRBV4-3; clone size: few; CDR3 DNA: TGCGCCAGCAGCCAAGCGGGACGAAGTGAGCAGTTCTTC; CDR3 protein: CASSQAGRSEQFF
D gene: -; J gene: TRBJ1-1; V gene: TRBV6-1; clone size: -; CDR3 DNA: TGTGCCAGCAGAGTCGACGTGTTGCTAGACACTGAAGCTTTCTTT; CDR3 protein: CASRVDVLLDTEAFF
D gene: TRBD1; J gene: TRBJ2-1; V gene: TRBV4-1; clone size: -; CDR3 DNA: TGCGCCAGCAGCCAGGCCCCCGGGGGACAGGGAGCCTACAATGAGCAGTTCTTC; CDR3 protein: CASSQAPGGQGAYNEQFF